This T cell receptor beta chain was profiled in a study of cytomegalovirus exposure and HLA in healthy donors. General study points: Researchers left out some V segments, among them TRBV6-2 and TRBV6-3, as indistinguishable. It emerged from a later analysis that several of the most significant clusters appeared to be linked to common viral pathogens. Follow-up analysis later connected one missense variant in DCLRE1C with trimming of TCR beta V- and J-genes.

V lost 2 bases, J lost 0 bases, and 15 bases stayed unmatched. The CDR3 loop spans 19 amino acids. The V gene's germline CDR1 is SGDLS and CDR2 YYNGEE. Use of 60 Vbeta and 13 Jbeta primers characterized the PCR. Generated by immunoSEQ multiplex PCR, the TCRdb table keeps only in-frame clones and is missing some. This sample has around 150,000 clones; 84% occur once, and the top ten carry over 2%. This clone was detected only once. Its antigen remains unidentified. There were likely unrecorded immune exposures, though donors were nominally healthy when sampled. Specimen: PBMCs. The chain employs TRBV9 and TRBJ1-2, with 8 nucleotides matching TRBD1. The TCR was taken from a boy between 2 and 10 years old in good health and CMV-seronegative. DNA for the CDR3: TGTGCCAGCAGCGTCTGGGAGACAGGGGTCGCCTTAGCTAACTATGGCTACACCTTC. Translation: CASSVWETGVALANYGYTF.